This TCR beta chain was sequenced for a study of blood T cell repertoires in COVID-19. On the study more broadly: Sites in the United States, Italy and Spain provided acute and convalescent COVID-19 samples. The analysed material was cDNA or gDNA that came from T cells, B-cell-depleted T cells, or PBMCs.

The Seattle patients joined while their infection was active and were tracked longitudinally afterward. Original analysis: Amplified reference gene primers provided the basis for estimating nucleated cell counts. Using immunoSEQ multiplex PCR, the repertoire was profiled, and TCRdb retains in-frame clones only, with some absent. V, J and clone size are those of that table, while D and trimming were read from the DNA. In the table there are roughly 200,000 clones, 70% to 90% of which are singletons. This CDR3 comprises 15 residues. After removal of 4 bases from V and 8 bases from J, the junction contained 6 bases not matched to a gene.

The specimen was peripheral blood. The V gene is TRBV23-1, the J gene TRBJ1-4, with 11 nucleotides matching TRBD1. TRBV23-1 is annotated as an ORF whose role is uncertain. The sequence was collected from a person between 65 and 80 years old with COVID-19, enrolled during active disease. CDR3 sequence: CASSRGQGAREKLFF. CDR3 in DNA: TGCGCCAGCAGTCGAGGACAGGGGGCAAGGGAAAAACTGTTTTTT.